What follows are 11 T cell receptor beta chains derived from one specimen sequenced in a study of beta chain features in type 1 diabetes (dated by TCRdb to the late 2010s). Overall study outcomes, separate from this receptor: Type 1 diabetes patients showed a moderate but significant shortening of TCRB CDR3 length in all four CD4+ subsets.

Their cognate antigens are unknown. Library creation used the immunoSEQ multiplex PCR assay. The entire isolated RNA was reverse transcribed using the High Capacity cDNA Reverse Transcription Kit, and thus expressed TCRB transcripts were sequenced. TCRdb stores this immuneACCESS table with in-frame sequences only. Part of the clones is absent; in the studies checked, under half of the shortfall reflects unresolved V genes, and no reason is known for the rest. Across this sample there are roughly 150,000 clones, with around 8.6% seen only once. Approximately 0.54% of the sample is in the top ten clones. Sequenced sample: central memory CD4+ T cells from blood. The receptors here all came from a woman younger than 30 with type 1 diabetes.

The chain links TRBV7-2 to TRBJ2-3, with a possible D match to TRBD1 (5 bases). The CDR3 extends over 15 amino acids. Germline values: CDR1 SGHTA, CDR2 FQGNSA. V was pared by 1 base and J by 2 bases, with 10 bases between. DNA of the CDR3: TGTGCCAGCAGCTTAGTGGGGCCATACACAGATACGCAGTATTTT. Translation: CASSLVGPYTDTQYF.

This clone came up a few times. The chain recombines TRBV5-4 with TRBJ2-1, with a possible D match to TRBD2 (6 bases). V shed 3 bases and J shed 0 bases, with 22 bases lying between them. CDR3 length: 19 amino acids. The V gene's germline CDR1 is SGHNT and CDR2 YYREEE (reference sequence). The CDR3 reads CASSSRTKLHPSSYNEQFF. The CDR3 DNA is TGTGCCAGCAGCTCTAGGACTAAACTTCATCCGAGCTCCTACAATGAGCAGTTCTTC.

This clone showed up just a few times. The rearrangement links TRBV28 to TRBJ2-7; D perhaps matches TRBD2 (5 bases). In germline, CDR1 is MDHEN, CDR2 SYDVKM. The CDR3 runs 15 residues. V lost 3 bases, J lost 0 bases, and 12 bases lay in between. In DNA form, the CDR3 reads TGTGCCAGCAGTTTGGAGGCGATTAGCTCCTACGAGCAGTACTTC. Translation: CASSLEAISSYEQYF.

The table lists this clone with a few counts. The genes are TRBV19 and TRBJ1-1, with TRBD1 matching over 8 bases. Germline CDR1 and CDR2: LNHDA and SQIVND (reference sequence). This CDR3 has 13 residues. V shed 5 bases and J 8 bases; nucleotides not matched to a gene: 7. The CDR3 region has the DNA TGTGCCAGTAGTCCGCGGACAGGGCCCGAAGCTTTCTTT. This gives the protein CASSPRTGPEAFF.

This clone was seen only a few times. The genes are TRBV9 and TRBJ2-7, with 7 bases lining up with TRBD2. The CDR3 is 15 amino acids. The ends lost 0 bases at V and 0 bases at J; junction bases unmatched: 3. Germline assignment: CDR1 SGDLS and CDR2 YYNGEE. The CDR3 DNA sequence: TGTGCCAGCAGCGTAGACCGGGAGGCCTCCTACGAGCAGTACTTC. It specifies CASSVDREASYEQYF.

The V call is TRBV5-4, the J call TRBJ2-7, with TRBD1 matching 7 bases. This CDR3 has 16 residues. The junction had 13 bases not matched to a gene; V was cut back by 4 bases and J by 3 bases. The germline CDR1 and CDR2 sequences are SGHNT and YYREEE (reference sequence). The CDR3 nucleotides are TGTGCCAGCAGCGAGGACAGGAGATACCTCGGCTACGAGCAGTACTTC. This codes for CASSEDRRYLGYEQYF. The variable domain in full, with the rest retrieved from reference TRBV5-4 and TRBJ2-7, is ETGVTQSPTHLIKTRGQQVTLRCSSQSGHNTVSWYQQALGQGPQFIFQYYREEENGRGNFPPRFSGLQFPNYSSELNVNALELDDSALYLCASSEDRRYLGYEQYFGPGTRLTVT.

This sequence joins TRBV7-8 and TRBJ1-4, with 8 bases fitting TRBD1. This CDR3 region has 12 residues. Per the germline V gene, CDR1 is SGHVS and CDR2 is FQNEAQ. V was pared by 5 bases and J by 15 bases, with 8 bases of the junction left unmatched. The CDR3 DNA follows: TGTGCCAGCAGCCTTACGACAGGGGAGTTGTTTTTT. Its translation is CASSLTTGELFF.

Ten or more counts support this clone. CDR3 sequence: CASKIGAADEQYF. CDR3 DNA: TGTGCCAGCAAGATCGGCGCGGCCGACGAGCAGTACTTC. V gene TRBV27 combines with J gene TRBJ2-7, with D unresolved. The CDR3 contains 13 residues. The V end lost 7 bases, the J end lost 5 bases, and 15 bases lay between the germline ends. Germline V gene lookup returns CDR1 MNHEY and CDR2 SMNVEV (reference sequence).

A few counts support this clone. The J gene is TRBJ2-3, the V gene TRBV19, with D maybe TRBD1 (6 bases). V was shortened by 8 bases and J by 1 base, with 16 bases between the two germline ends. Germline V lookup: CDR1 LNHDA, CDR2 SQIVND (reference sequence). This CDR3 has 15 residues. CDR3 nucleotides: TGTGCCAGTGGGGACAACGGATTCGGCACAGATACGCAGTATTTT. It is translated as CASGDNGFGTDTQYF.

This clone was picked up a small number of times. The CDR3 nucleotides are TGCGCCAGCAGCTCCGGACAGGGACAACTTGAAGTGGCTTTCTTT. This codes for CASSSGQGQLEVAFF. The gene calls are TRBV5-1 and TRBJ1-1; TRBD1 matches 8 bases. The CDR3 extends over 15 amino acids. From germline, CDR1 is SGHRS and CDR2 YFSETQ. V lost 3 bases, J lost 11 bases, and 15 bases stayed unmatched.

In this sample, this clone turned up a few times. The chain has TRBV5-1 and TRBJ2-1, with 10 nucleotides matching TRBD2. This CDR3 contains 15 residues. Germline V gives CDR1 SGHRS, CDR2 YFSETQ. V shed 4 bases, J shed 4 bases, and the junction held 5 bases outside the gene matches. The CDR3 nucleotides read TGCGCCAGCAGCCCCGGGACTAGCGCGTACAATGAGCAGTTCTTC. This translates into CASSPGTSAYNEQFF.